This TCR beta chain comes out of a study of siplizumab effects on memory and regulatory T cells. Only in-frame clones appear in the TCRdb table, and some are missing; sequencing was by immunoSEQ multiplex PCR. This sample has approximately 92,000 clones; roughly 94% occur once, and the top ten carry about 1.5%. The germline V gene encodes CDR1 MGHDK and CDR2 SYGVNS. The CDR3 totals 13 residues. The germline V and J ends were trimmed by 6 bases and 8 bases, with 13 bases remaining between them. The V and J genes are TRBV25-1 and TRBJ1-4; a weak D match, TRBD1 (6 bases). Sequenced sample: non-Treg CD4+ T cells sorted from blood. The sequence derives from a human donor in good health. The CDR3 loop reads CASSEDSSEKLFF. DNA of the CDR3: TGTGCCAGCAGCGAGGACAGTTCAGAAAAACTGTTTTTT. Full variable domain (outside the CDR3, taken from reference TRBV25-1 and TRBJ1-4): EADIYQTPRYLVIGTGKKITLECSQTMGHDKMYWYQQDPGMELHLIHYSYGVNSTEKGDLSSESTVSRIRTEHFPLTLESARPSHTSQYLCASSEDSSEKLFFGSGTQLSVL.